The 26 T cell receptor beta chains presented below share a single source sample, sequenced in a study of a mutant IDH1 vaccine in newly diagnosed glioma. Profiling relied on immunoSEQ multiplex PCR, and the TCRdb table lists in-frame clones only, not all of them. This sample has 50,000 to 85,000 clones, with over 75% found just once. Noted time point: week 23, last vaccination. What each vaccine dose contained was 300 ug of mutant IDH1 20-mer peptide, accompanied by topical imiquimod. These receptors' targets are unknown. Material: PBMCs, obtained from a glioma patient whose treatment included an IDH1 peptide vaccine. The receptors stem from a man younger than 35 with glioma.

This clone was observed a few times. This chain links TRBV4-2 with TRBJ1-2, with D possibly matching TRBD1 (6 bases). Germline V gives CDR1 LGHNA, CDR2 YNFKEQ. The CDR3 has 13 residues. V shed 4 bases and J shed 4 bases, with 10 bases lying between them. The CDR3 is CASSPGQSYGYTF. The CDR3 DNA reads TGTGCCAGCAGCCCCGGACAGAGCTATGGCTACACCTTC.

The chain couples TRBV5-1 to TRBJ2-2; D gene unclear. V was pared by 4 bases and J by 0 bases, with 10 bases between. The CDR3 is made up of 15 amino acids. CDR1 and CDR2 (germline): SGHRS, YFSETQ. CDR3 in DNA: TGCGCCAGCAGCCCTACACGGCCGAACACCGGGGAGCTGTTTTTT. Amino acids: CASSPTRPNTGELFF.

The V call is TRBV7-9, the J call TRBJ1-2; 8 bases line up with TRBD1. The CDR3 runs to 16 residues. Germline lookup yields CDR1 SEHNR and CDR2 FQNEAQ (reference sequence). Trimming took 0 bases from V and 4 from J; bases not matched to a gene: 7. The CDR3 region is CASSLALTGEFYGYTF. CDR3 in DNA: TGTGCCAGCAGCTTAGCGCTGACAGGGGAATTCTATGGCTACACCTTC.

There are a few counts of this clone. In DNA, the CDR3 is TGTGCCAGCAAACAGCCAATTAACTATGGCTACACCTTC. Translation gives CASKQPINYGYTF. The rearrangement joins TRBV28 to TRBJ1-2; D gene ambiguous. Trimming removed 7 bases at V and 1 base at J, with 10 bases between. The CDR3 has 13 residues. Germline V gene sequence: CDR1 MDHEN, CDR2 SYDVKM.

This clone was counted between two and nine times. This chain uses TRBV4-1 with TRBJ1-2; a possible D gene is TRBD1 (6 bases). This CDR3 has 16 amino acids. Per germline, CDR1 MGHRA and CDR2 YSYEKL. Trimming cost V 0 bases and J 5 bases, with 16 bases left between them. As DNA, the CDR3 is TGCGCCAGCAGCCAAGATCAGTGGCCGGGGGCGTATGGCTACACCTTC. This codes for CASSQDQWPGAYGYTF.

The chain couples TRBV5-6 to TRBJ2-2; tentatively, D is TRBD1 (6 bases). Trimming took off 1 base at V and 6 bases at J, with 10 bases between the two ends. Germline CDR1 SGHDT, CDR2 YYEEEE. This CDR3 comprises 14 residues. CDR3 DNA: TGTGCCAGCAGCTTGACAGGGCGGCCCGGGGAGCTGTTTTTT. Its translation: CASSLTGRPGELFF.

The gene calls are TRBV4-1 and TRBJ2-3; the match to TRBD2 covers 9 bases. Germline values: CDR1 MGHRA, CDR2 YSYEKL. This CDR3 is 14 amino acids long. Trimming cost V 7 bases and J 0 bases; bases outside gene matches: 2. The CDR3 spells CASTSGDSTDTQYF. CDR3 DNA: TGCGCCAGCACTAGCGGGGATAGCACAGATACGCAGTATTTT.

The genes are TRBV5-1 and TRBJ2-7; D tentatively fits TRBD1 or TRBD2 (6 bases each). Trimming removed 2 bases from V and 5 bases from J, with 20 bases in between. This CDR3 has 16 residues. Germline V gene data show CDR1 as SGHRS and CDR2 as YFSETQ. CDR3: CASSFLSLRGGNEQYF. As DNA, the CDR3 is TGCGCCAGCAGCTTTTTATCACTCAGGGGAGGAAACGAGCAGTACTTC.

V usage is TRBV6-5 and J usage is TRBJ1-1, with TRBD1 matching over 9 bases. The CDR3 runs 14 residues. The V gene end was trimmed by 5 bases and the J gene end by 4 bases; junction bases not matched to a gene: 5. CDR1 and CDR2 (germline): MNHEY, SVGAGI. The CDR3 DNA follows: TGTGCCAGCAGTAGCGGGACAGGGAGCACTGAAGCTTTCTTT. It is translated as CASSSGTGSTEAFF.

This chain links TRBV5-4 with TRBJ1-4; TRBD1 matches 9 bases. Germline CDR1 is SGHNT and CDR2 is YYREEE (reference sequence). V was pared by 3 bases and J by 6 bases, with 3 bases of the junction left unmatched. The CDR3 has 14 residues. The CDR3 loop is CASSSWDRDEKLFF. The CDR3 coding sequence is TGTGCCAGCAGCTCCTGGGACAGGGATGAAAAACTGTTTTTT.

The rearrangement uses TRBV27 and TRBJ2-2; no clear D gene. CDR3 length equals 14 residues. CDR1 and CDR2 (germline): MNHEY, SMNVEV (reference sequence). Trimming pared 5 bases from V and 5 bases from J, leaving 12 bases between. This CDR3 reads CASSQTFRTGELFF. The CDR3 region has the DNA TGTGCCAGCAGTCAGACATTTAGGACCGGGGAGCTGTTTTTT.

CDR3 sequence (DNA): TGTGCCAGCAGCTTAGTAGGGGGTAGCATGAACACTGAAGCTTTCTTT. Translation gives CASSLVGGSMNTEAFF. The chain is built from TRBV7-9 and TRBJ1-1, with D perhaps TRBD1 (6 bases). CDR3 size: 16 residues. Trimming pared 1 base from V and 0 bases from J, leaving 12 bases between. CDR1 and CDR2 from the germline V gene are SEHNR and FQNEAQ (reference sequence).

As for this clone: One end of the junction varies from germline; a read error may be responsible. Other DNA sequences in the sample encode the same CDR3. This chain connects TRBV4-3 to TRBJ1-5, with no clear D. Germline CDR1 is LGHNA and CDR2 is YSLEER. This CDR3 is 15 amino acids long. CDR3 nucleotides: TGCGCTAGCAGCCAATCGTGGTTGGAGAGTCAGCCCCAGCATTTT. This encodes CASSQSWLESQPQHF.

The chain is built from TRBV7-2 and TRBJ1-2; D gene ambiguous. Germline V gene sequence: CDR1 SGHTA, CDR2 FQGNSA. The CDR3 has 18 amino acids. Deletions cut 4 bases from V and 2 bases from J, with 23 bases between. The CDR3 reads CASSWGASSSWRNYGYTF. CDR3 in DNA: TGTGCCAGCAGCTGGGGAGCATCTAGTAGTTGGAGAAACTATGGCTACACCTTC. Full variable domain (remainder filled in from reference TRBV7-2 and TRBJ1-2): GAGVSQSPSNKVTEKGKDVELRCDPISGHTALYWYRQSLGQGLEFLIYFQGNSAPDKSGLPSDRFSAERTGGSVSTLTIQRTQQEDSAVYLCASSWGASSSWRNYGYTFGSGTRLTVV.

The V gene is TRBV27, the J gene TRBJ1-2; tentatively, D is TRBD1 (5 bases). Trimming left V 2 bases short and J 8 bases short, with 12 bases between. Germline V CDR1 and CDR2: MNHEY, SMNVEV (reference sequence). CDR3 length: 13 amino acids. Written as DNA, the CDR3 is TGTGCCAGCAGTTTAATCCAGGGCTACGGCTACACCTTC. Its translation: CASSLIQGYGYTF.

V gene TRBV7-8 combines with J gene TRBJ2-3, with 7 bases aligning to TRBD2. In germline, CDR1 is SGHVS, CDR2 FQNEAQ. The CDR3 is 13 residues long. The V segment lost 4 bases and the J segment 8 bases; nucleotides outside the gene matches: 6. The CDR3 loop reads CASSSNPGGTQYF. The DNA of the CDR3 is TGTGCCAGCAGCTCCAACCCGGGAGGTACGCAGTATTTT.

This chain connects TRBV19 to TRBJ1-5; 7 bases are a match to TRBD1. V gave up 6 bases and J gave up 0 bases; unmatched junction bases: 14. Germline CDR1 is LNHDA and CDR2 is SQIVND (reference sequence). CDR3 size: 18 residues. The CDR3 nucleotides read TGTGCCAGTAGCCTGTGGGGGACAGCTAAGTATAGCAATCAGCCCCAGCATTTT. This translates into CASSLWGTAKYSNQPQHF.

The rearrangement uses TRBV5-1 and TRBJ2-2, with 7 bases matching TRBD2. This CDR3 spans 16 amino acids. J gave up 0 bases and V 3 bases, and 5 bases lay outside the gene matches. CDR1 is SGHRS and CDR2 is YFSETQ in the germline V gene. CDR3 sequence (DNA): TGCGCCAGCAGCTCGTTAGCGGGTACGAACACCGGGGAGCTGTTTTTT. The encoded protein is CASSSLAGTNTGELFF.

This chain links TRBV10-3 with TRBJ2-3; possible D gene TRBD1, 6 bases. Trimming removed 7 bases from V and 4 bases from J, with 15 bases in between. CDR3 size: 14 residues. The V gene's germline CDR1 is ENHRY and CDR2 SYGVKD. DNA for the CDR3: TGTGCCATCACTCCAGTCCAGGGGTCAGATACGCAGTATTTT. Amino acid sequence: CAITPVQGSDTQYF.

The genes are TRBV6-1 and TRBJ2-7; D remains unclear. The V gene lost 0 bases and the J gene lost 2 bases, with 11 bases spanning the gap. The CDR3 sequence is 15 residues long. Germline-derived CDR1 and CDR2 are MNHNS and SASEGT. The CDR3 nucleotides are TGTGCCAGCAGTGAAGCCTGGGCAGCAACCTACGAGCAGTACTTC. It yields the protein CASSEAWAATYEQYF.

The CDR3 sequence: CASRDRGPYEQYF. CDR3 nucleotide sequence: TGTGCCAGCAGGGACAGGGGGCCGTACGAGCAGTACTTC. The chain employs TRBV6-5 and TRBJ2-7; 11 bases are shared with TRBD1. Looked up from germline, CDR1 is MNHEY and CDR2 is SVGAGI. V trimming: 6 bases; J trimming: 4 bases; junction bases outside the gene matches: 2. This CDR3 is built from 13 residues.

The chain recombines TRBV6-6 with TRBJ2-1; D unresolved. The CDR3 consists of 13 residues. CDR1 and CDR2 (germline): MNHNY, SVGAGI (reference sequence). Trimming left V 2 bases short and J 12 bases short, with 14 bases between. CDR3 nucleotide sequence: TGTGCCAGCAGTTACGCCCTAGGCTCGGGGCAGTTCTTC. This translates into CASSYALGSGQFF.

The rearrangement links TRBV30 to TRBJ1-2; TRBD1 might be the D (5 bases). The germline V gene has CDR1 GTSNPN and CDR2 SVGIG (reference sequence). V shed 4 bases and J shed 12 bases, with 21 bases lying between them. This CDR3 region has 13 residues. CDR3 residues: CAWTERLRGVDTF. The CDR3 DNA follows: TGTGCCTGGACCGAAAGGTTACGAGGGGTCGACACCTTC.

The chain recombines TRBV20-1 with TRBJ2-3, with D unresolved. V lost 3 bases to trimming and J lost 7 bases, with 8 bases between them. This CDR3 region has 11 residues. In germline, CDR1 is DFQATT, CDR2 SNEGSKA (reference sequence). The CDR3 region has the DNA TGCAGTGCTAGTTTGGTTTATACGCAGTATTTT. This encodes CSASLVYTQYF.

A single count supports this clone. This chain links TRBV19 with TRBJ1-5, with a weak D call TRBD1 (6 bases). Germline lookup yields CDR1 LNHDA and CDR2 SQIVND (reference sequence). The CDR3 consists of 15 residues. V shed 1 base and J shed 5 bases, with 12 bases lying between them. CDR3 DNA sequence: TGTGCCAGTAGTATAGGTCGGGGGGCCGATCAGCCCCAGCATTTT. It encodes CASSIGRGADQPQHF.

J is TRBJ1-1 and V is TRBV7-2; D is uncertain. The length of the CDR3 is 14 residues. The germline V and J ends were trimmed by 6 bases and 1 base, with 12 bases remaining between them. The germline V gene encodes CDR1 SGHTA and CDR2 FQGNSA. The CDR3 region has the DNA TGTGCCAGCAGACGGTACCAGCAGAACACTGAAGCTTTCTTT. Its translation is CASRRYQQNTEAFF.